This TCR beta chain was identified in a study of neoadjuvant anti-PD-1 for oral cavity cancer. Overall study findings and caveats: PBMC Gini-index clonality exceeded responders' in non-responders post-nivolumab.

Trimming stripped 3 bases from V and 1 base from J, with 13 bases between. The CDR3 consists of 15 residues. CDR1 and CDR2 from the germline V gene are KGHSH and LQKENI. As to this clone: Its antigen remains unknown.

The repertoire was sequenced with immunoSEQ multiplex PCR; TCRdb's copy has only in-frame clones and lacks some. This table holds over 30,000 clones, approximately 87% found once. This chain joins TRBV18 and TRBJ2-7; no clear D gene. This receptor was identified in a person aged 40 to 85 with oral cavity squamous cell carcinoma. This specimen consisted of PBMCs, obtained before nivolumab (anti-PD-1) treatment. The CDR3 sequence: CASSPAGPPSYEQYF. In DNA, the CDR3 is TGTGCCAGCTCACCTGCCGGGCCTCCTTCCTACGAGCAGTACTTC. The whole variable domain, filled in from reference TRBV18 and TRBJ2-7, reads NAGVMQNPRHLVRRRGQEARLRCSPMKGHSHVYWYRQLPEEGLKFMVYLQKENIIDESGMPKERFSAEFPKEGPSILRIQQVVRGDSAAYFCASSPAGPPSYEQYFGPGTRLTVT.